This T cell receptor (beta chain) was sequenced for a study of blood T cells in healthy people across ages (dated by TCRdb to between 2014 and 2017). For the study in its entirety: In model experiments, roughly one uniquely barcoded TCR beta cDNA molecule per two T cells was captured by template switching. To avoid experimental bias, donors of different ages were spread randomly across the sequencing lanes. To track age-related changes in TCR beta repertoire diversity, the study relied on deep sequencing normalized with unique cDNA molecular identifiers. The study analyzed two additional independent replicas of 1 million unique cDNA reads from the same blood draw for two donors, one aged 18 to 30 and one aged 80 or older. The donors were divided into four age groups: young (average approximately 16 years), middle-aged (over 35), aged (about 62) and long-lived (about 84).

The donors were some 39 Caucasian individuals from Russia, aged 6 to 90 years, who were systemically healthy. Around 10 milliliters of peripheral blood were collected from each donor into EDTA-treated Vacutainer tubes. Ficoll-Paque density-gradient centrifugation was used to isolate PBMCs, with at least 7 million per sample. Trizol reagent was used to extract total RNA from the PBMCs, yielding at least 6 micrograms per sample. Naive CD45RAhigh/CD27high T cell percentages were measured by flow cytometry on a PBMC aliquot from every donor. Comment on this clonotype: Its antigen specificity is not known. There are no base qualities to consult, and no much larger clone falls within one base.

Library preparation was by 5' RACE. Sequenced on an Illumina HiSeq 2500. A second about 7 to 12 cycle PCR used a sample-barcoded 5' primer and a J-beta primer mix. A template-switch 5' adaptor carrying 12 random nucleotides introduced a unique molecular identifier onto each TCR beta cDNA molecule. Each sample yielded at least 2.5 million CDR3-containing paired-end reads. All of the RNA was converted into first-strand cDNA using the Mint cDNA synthesis kit, with a TRBC-specific oligonucleotide serving as the primer. Following uracil-DNA glycosylase treatment, a first 18-cycle PCR with universal primers M1SS and BC2_uni_R was performed on all cDNA. As for how the authors treated the data: For normalization, 1 million high-quality reads were randomly selected from each sample, with every read carrying a distinct molecular identifier. Reads with shared molecular identifiers were discarded instead of being binned into consensus sequences. CDR3 identification, clonotype clustering and error correction used MiTCR with a Q25 quality threshold and the strictest error-elimination algorithm. A nonparametric unseen species model with Euler transformation was used to estimate a lower bound on total TCR beta diversity. TCRdb applied fastp at Q25 and MiXCR to the public reads, then kept only in-frame beta chains. Rows matching on CDR3 protein sequence are summarized as one entry with the most common DNA and genes. The V and J calls and clone size come from TCRdb's table, not from the authors' own analysis. The sample has 1.2 million to 1.5 million distinct CDR3 sequences on record, roughly 40% of them singletons. Approximately 7.9% of the sample is held by the ten biggest clonotypes.

General findings and caveats noted by the study authors: Observed TCR beta diversity correlated strongly with the percentage of naive T cells measured by flow cytometry. Compared with the aged group, the long-lived group had more naive CD4+ T cells, fewer expanded clones and increased TCR diversity, a pattern suggesting age selection. As age increased, observed TCR beta diversity per million T cells dropped in a roughly linear way, and a significant reduction was already evident by age roughly 40. Bulk unsorted PBMC profiling prevented conclusive comparison of naive and antigen-experienced compartments. Because donor CMV infection status was unknown, age-related changes in expanded clonotypes were potentially confounded. Estimates of total diversity based on one million sequenced T cells were considered lower bounds and underestimates.

Sequencing was carried out using blood. The sequence was obtained from a woman aged 18-30 years in good health.

The CDR3 region reads CSARYVGQRNQPQHF. The nucleotide sequence reads TGCAGTGCTAGGTATGTGGGGCAGAGGAATCAGCCCCAGCATTTT. Recombination linked TRBV20-1 to TRBJ1-5, and possibly TRBD1, on 5 matching bases. From the cysteine through the phenylalanine, the CDR3 covers 15 amino acids. Only the CDR3 region is kept as DNA, spanning 45 bases read in frame from base 1. Taken from the germline V gene (reference sequence), the CDR1 and CDR2 loops are DFQATT and SNEGSKA. V is pared back by 3 bases and J by 4 bases, with 16 bases lying between the germline termini.